This entry lists 32 T cell receptor beta chains sequenced from one sample in a study of blood T cell repertoires in COVID-19. Assay used: immunoSEQ multiplex PCR; TCRdb lists only in-frame clones, some missing. Of 100,000 to 150,000 clones detected, 81% appear once; the ten largest clones hold about 17%. Sequenced material: peripheral blood. These receptors originate from a man between 25 and 39 years old with COVID-19, enrolled during active disease.

This clone was detected a few times. The chain carries TRBV7-3 and TRBJ2-2; 10 bases are shared with TRBD2. CDR1 and CDR2 (germline): SGHTA, FQGTGA. This CDR3 comprises 16 residues. The V and J ends lost 5 bases and 5 bases, in that order; junction bases with no gene match: 8. The CDR3 here is CASSPGLAGETGELFF. CDR3 sequence (DNA): TGTGCCAGCAGCCCCGGGCTAGCGGGGGAAACCGGGGAGCTGTTTTTT.

This chain joins TRBV19 and TRBJ2-7, with 10 bases that match TRBD1. After removal of 6 bases from V and 5 bases from J, the junction contained 4 bases not matched to a gene. CDR1 is LNHDA, CDR2 SQIVND, per germline (reference sequence). The CDR3 runs to 13 residues. In nucleotides, the CDR3 is TGTGCCAGTAGCGTTGGGACAGGGGACGAGCAGTACTTC. Amino acid sequence: CASSVGTGDEQYF.

This clone has more than one count but fewer than ten. The chain joins TRBV30 to TRBJ1-1, with D perhaps TRBD1 (6 bases). The germline V gene encodes CDR1 GTSNPN and CDR2 SVGIG (reference sequence). The V gene lost 0 bases and the J gene lost 4 bases, with 6 bases spanning the gap. The CDR3 is made up of 12 amino acids. The CDR3 nucleotides read TGTGCCTGGAGTGTACAGGGCACTGAAGCTTTCTTT. The encoded protein is CAWSVQGTEAFF.

This clone was seen only a few times. This chain joins TRBV6-2 or TRBV6-3 and TRBJ2-7, with D maybe TRBD2 (6 bases). The ends were cut back, 0 bases at V and 6 bases at J, with 15 bases in the middle. The germline V gene encodes CDR1 MNHEY and CDR2 SVGEGT. This CDR3 is 15 amino acids long. In DNA form, the CDR3 reads TGTGCCAGCAGTTACTCTGGTAGCGGACCGACCGAGCAGTACTTC. Encoded protein: CASSYSGSGPTEQYF.

The chain combines TRBV19 with TRBJ1-2; D gene unclear. The CDR3 loop spans 14 amino acids. The V gene's germline CDR1 is LNHDA and CDR2 SQIVND (reference sequence). Trimming cost V 0 bases and J 4 bases, with 9 bases left between them. The CDR3 DNA reads as TGTGCCAGTAGTATAGAACTGCGGCTCTATGGCTACACCTTC. This gives the protein CASSIELRLYGYTF.

This chain joins TRBV7-6 and TRBJ2-5, with unresolved D. CDR1 is SGHVS, CDR2 FNYEAQ, per germline. V lost 5 bases to trimming and J lost 2 bases, with 12 bases between them. This CDR3 region has 14 residues. CDR3 sequence (DNA): TGTGCCAGCAGCCCGCGACTGGCGCAAGAGACCCAGTACTTC. Protein product: CASSPRLAQETQYF.

The table lists this clone with a count of one. The chain uses TRBV4-1 and TRBJ2-1; D gene ambiguous. The CDR3 covers 13 residues. Looked up from germline, CDR1 is MGHRA and CDR2 is YSYEKL. V was trimmed by 5 bases and J by 5 bases, leaving 10 bases between them. The CDR3 DNA sequence: TGCGCCAGCAGCTCTCCCTACGACAATGAGCAGTTCTTC. Protein sequence: CASSSPYDNEQFF.

This chain connects TRBV2 to TRBJ1-6, with TRBD1 matching 7 bases. Per the germline V gene, CDR1 is SNHLY and CDR2 is FYNNEI. The CDR3 consists of 14 residues. J gave up 9 bases and V 5 bases, and 7 bases lay outside the gene matches. The CDR3: CASSYRGESSPLHF. In DNA, the CDR3 is TGTGCCAGCAGTTACAGGGGCGAAAGTTCACCCCTCCACTTT.

The rearrangement uses TRBV6-6 and TRBJ1-2, with D perhaps TRBD1 (5 bases). This CDR3 has 14 residues. Trimming left V 6 bases short and J 1 base short, with 12 bases between. Germline V CDR1 and CDR2: MNHNY, SVGAGI (reference sequence). This CDR3 reads CASSSEGFNYGYTF. The CDR3 DNA sequence: TGTGCCAGCAGCTCGGAGGGGTTTAACTATGGCTACACCTTC.

This chain uses TRBV7-6 with TRBJ1-2; 8 bases are a match to TRBD1. CDR1 is SGHVS, CDR2 FNYEAQ, per germline. CDR3 length equals 15 residues. Trimming took 5 bases from V and 1 from J; bases not matched to a gene: 6. CDR3 region: CASSLGTGFNYGYTF. DNA for the CDR3: TGTGCCAGCAGCCTTGGGACAGGATTTAACTATGGCTACACCTTC.

The chain links TRBV2 to TRBJ2-3; 12 nucleotides match TRBD2. The CDR3 has 14 residues. J gave up 4 bases and V 11 bases, and 7 bases lay outside the gene matches. The germline V gene encodes CDR1 SNHLY and CDR2 FYNNEI. In DNA, the CDR3 is TGTGCCTCACAGACTAGCGGGGGATCAGATACGCAGTATTTT. Its translation: CASQTSGGSDTQYF.

V usage is TRBV6-1 and J usage is TRBJ2-3; 8 bases are a match to TRBD1. The V segment lost 1 base and the J segment 5 bases; nucleotides outside the gene matches: 8. The CDR3 has 16 amino acids. Germline CDR1 reads MNHNS; CDR2 reads SASEGT. The CDR3 loop reads CASSEDRGVLGDTQYF. The CDR3 DNA reads TGTGCCAGCAGTGAAGACAGGGGGGTACTCGGAGATACGCAGTATTTT.

The rearrangement joins TRBV10-3 to TRBJ2-1; possibly TRBD1 for D (8 bases). Germline CDR1 reads ENHRY; CDR2 reads SYGVKD. This CDR3 comprises 15 residues. V was pared by 6 bases and J by 10 bases, with 22 bases between. The CDR3 coding sequence is TGTGCCATCAGCTTGACAGGGGAGGGGTTTCAGGAGCAGTTCTTC. Protein sequence: CAISLTGEGFQEQFF.

The CDR3 reads CASSLSLEGEQFF. The CDR3 DNA sequence: TGCGCCAGCAGCTTGTCTCTGGAGGGCGAGCAGTTCTTC. The genes are TRBV5-1 and TRBJ2-1; the D gene is possibly TRBD2 (6 bases). The CDR3 runs 13 residues. Germline V CDR1 and CDR2: SGHRS, YFSETQ. Deletions cut 1 base from V and 10 bases from J, with 12 bases between.

The V gene is TRBV11-2, the J gene TRBJ1-1; D gene unclear. V gave up 5 bases and J gave up 3 bases, with 19 bases separating them. CDR3 size: 16 residues. Germline lookup yields CDR1 SGHAT and CDR2 FQNNGV. CDR3 sequence: CASSLRSGMIDTEAFF. Written as DNA, the CDR3 is TGTGCCAGCAGCCTCAGATCGGGAATGATTGACACTGAAGCTTTCTTT.

This chain uses TRBV10-1 with TRBJ2-7, with 8 bases lining up with TRBD2. The CDR3 is 16 residues long. Germline V gene sequence: CDR1 WNHNN, CDR2 SYGVQD (reference sequence). V was clipped by 0 bases and J by 4 bases; unmatched bases: 8. The CDR3 sequence is CASSESSGRGQYEQYF. CDR3 nucleotide sequence: TGCGCCAGCAGTGAGTCCAGCGGGAGAGGTCAGTACGAGCAGTACTTC.

The chain links TRBV5-6 to TRBJ2-2, with 12 bases aligning to TRBD2. Unmatched junction bases numbered 3, after V lost 3 bases and J lost 0 bases. Germline V gene sequence: CDR1 SGHDT, CDR2 YYEEEE. This CDR3 comprises 17 residues. The CDR3 region is CASSSGLAGSNTGELFF. The CDR3 coding sequence is TGTGCCAGCAGCTCCGGACTAGCGGGATCGAACACCGGGGAGCTGTTTTTT. The full variable domain, its missing parts supplied by reference TRBV5-6 and TRBJ2-2, is DAGVTQSPTHLIKTRGQQVTLRCSPKSGHDTVSWYQQALGQGPQFIFQYYEEEERQRGNFPDRFSGHQFPNYSSELNVNALLLGDSALYLCASSSGLAGSNTGELFFGEGSRLTVL.

The CDR3 nucleotides are TGCGCCAGCAGCCAAGTGGAGACAGGACCCTATGGCTACACCTTC. Translating gives CASSQVETGPYGYTF. The chain couples TRBV4-1 to TRBJ1-2; D might be TRBD1 (6 bases). Germline V gene sequence: CDR1 MGHRA, CDR2 YSYEKL. The CDR3 has 15 residues. V was cut by 1 base and J by 4 bases, with 13 bases left in between.

The chain links TRBV5-6 to TRBJ2-4; 8 bases fit TRBD2. The CDR3 totals 16 residues. Germline CDR1 SGHDT, CDR2 YYEEEE. J lost 0 bases, V lost 4 bases, and 6 bases had no gene match. CDR3 bases: TGTGCCAGCAGCCACTCGGGGGGGCTAGCCAAAAACATTCAGTACTTC. Its protein product is CASSHSGGLAKNIQYF. The entire variable domain, with the rest obtained from reference TRBV5-6 and TRBJ2-4, is as follows: DAGVTQSPTHLIKTRGQQVTLRCSPKSGHDTVSWYQQALGQGPQFIFQYYEEEERQRGNFPDRFSGHQFPNYSSELNVNALLLGDSALYLCASSHSGGLAKNIQYFGAGTRLSVL.

This chain uses TRBV12-3 or TRBV12-4 with TRBJ1-1; 8 nucleotides align to TRBD1. This CDR3 spans 13 amino acids. The ends lost 6 bases at V and 4 bases at J; junction bases unmatched: 4. The CDR3 is CASRTGVATEAFF. CDR3 nucleotide sequence: TGTGCCAGCAGGACAGGGGTGGCCACTGAAGCTTTCTTT.

The chain is built from TRBV5-1 and TRBJ2-3; the match to TRBD2 covers 12 bases. V lost 5 bases to trimming and J lost 1 base; unmatched junction nucleotides: 5. This CDR3 has 16 amino acids. In germline, CDR1 is SGHRS, CDR2 YFSETQ. DNA for the CDR3: TGCGCCAGCAGTTCTAGACTAGCGGGGGGCACAGATACGCAGTATTTT. Translating it yields CASSSRLAGGTDTQYF.

CDR3 in amino acids: CSGRRFLTSGGVYNEQFF. The CDR3 DNA sequence: TGCAGCGGGCGCCGTTTCCTGACTAGCGGGGGGGTGTACAATGAGCAGTTCTTC. The genes are TRBV29-1 and TRBJ2-1; 14 nucleotides agree with TRBD2. This CDR3 region has 18 residues. Germline V gene data show CDR1 as SQVTM and CDR2 as ANQGSEA. With 7 bases clipped from V and 4 bases from J, the junction kept 15 bases outside the gene matches.

This clone is a singleton in its sample. The V call is TRBV18, the J call TRBJ1-1; D call uncertain. Germline values: CDR1 KGHSH, CDR2 LQKENI. Trimming took 0 bases from V and 0 from J, leaving 11 bases between them. The CDR3 length is 16 residues. The CDR3 DNA sequence: TGTGCCAGCTCACCACCGAGGCAATCCATGAACACTGAAGCTTTCTTT. It encodes CASSPPRQSMNTEAFF.

This rearrangement joins TRBV5-1 to TRBJ2-1, with TRBD1 as a possible D gene (6 bases). The CDR3 is made up of 14 amino acids. Germline loops: CDR1 SGHRS, CDR2 YFSETQ. V was clipped by 6 bases and J by 0 bases, with 10 bases between them. For the CDR3, the DNA is TGCGCCAGCAACAGGGTGAGCTCCTACAATGAGCAGTTCTTC. It yields the protein CASNRVSSYNEQFF.

The V and J genes are TRBV18 and TRBJ1-2, with TRBD1 matching 8 bases. The trim removed 6 bases at V and 6 bases at J, leaving 12 bases unmatched. CDR1 and CDR2 (germline): KGHSH, LQKENI. The CDR3 consists of 15 residues. The CDR3 reads CASSQRAGGVNGYTF. CDR3 coding DNA: TGTGCCAGCTCCCAAAGGGCAGGGGGCGTAAATGGCTACACCTTC.

The genes are TRBV27 and TRBJ1-6; D perhaps matches TRBD1 (5 bases). Trimming took 3 bases from V and 10 from J, leaving 16 bases between them. This CDR3 is built from 15 residues. Germline V gene data show CDR1 as MNHEY and CDR2 as SMNVEV (reference sequence). The CDR3 DNA sequence: TGTGCCAGCAGTTTCAAATTCGGCAGGGTGTCACCCCTCCACTTT. Translated, it gives CASSFKFGRVSPLHF.

The rearrangement joins TRBV2 to TRBJ2-1, with 8 bases identical to TRBD1. The CDR3 has 13 amino acids. Germline loops: CDR1 SNHLY, CDR2 FYNNEI. V dropped 6 bases and J dropped 5; count of bases not matched to a gene: 3. The CDR3 here is CASRDREHNEQFF. As DNA, the CDR3 is TGTGCCAGCAGGGACAGGGAGCACAATGAGCAGTTCTTC.

The genes are TRBV6-1 and TRBJ2-7, with D uncertain. Per the germline V gene, CDR1 is MNHNS and CDR2 is SASEGT. The CDR3 spans 13 residues. The V end lost 2 bases, the J end lost 2 bases, and 7 bases lay between the germline ends. CDR3 bases: TGTGCCAGCAGTGAACTAAGTCCCTACGAGCAGTACTTC. Translated, it gives CASSELSPYEQYF.

This chain connects TRBV7-2 to TRBJ2-2; D unclear. Looked up from germline, CDR1 is SGHTA and CDR2 is FQGNSA. The CDR3 has 13 amino acids. V lost 7 bases, J lost 6 bases, and 12 bases lay in between. CDR3 DNA: TGTGCCAGCATTCTGGCACCCCCCGGGGAGCTGTTTTTT. Residues: CASILAPPGELFF.

This chain joins TRBV11-2 and TRBJ1-2; TRBD1 is a possible D gene (5 bases). Germline V gene data show CDR1 as SGHAT and CDR2 as FQNNGV. V was clipped by 6 bases and J by 2 bases, with 16 bases between them. The CDR3 spans 15 residues. CDR3 sequence: CASRKTLRGNYGYTF. The CDR3 bases are TGTGCCAGCAGAAAAACCCTTAGGGGCAACTATGGCTACACCTTC.

The chain carries TRBV9 and TRBJ2-3; D unresolved. With 4 bases removed from V and 0 bases from J, the gap between germline ends came to 9 bases. The germline gives CDR1 SGDLS, CDR2 YYNGEE. This CDR3 is built from 14 residues. The CDR3 DNA reads TGTGCCAGCAGCACGACTCGAAGCACAGATACGCAGTATTTT. Translated, it gives CASSTTRSTDTQYF.

CDR3 coding DNA: TGTGCCAGCAGTGCCCAGGGGCGCAATCAGCCCCAGCATTTT. Its translation: CASSAQGRNQPQHF. The gene calls are TRBV2 and TRBJ1-5; TRBD1 might be the D (6 bases). CDR1 is SNHLY, CDR2 FYNNEI, per germline. Trimming removed 4 bases at V and 2 bases at J, with 9 bases between. The CDR3 spans 14 residues.